The TCR beta chain described here comes from a study of CD8+CD57+ T cells in acquired aplastic anemia listed by TCRdb under 2018. Regarding the complete study: Extracted DNA from sorted CD4+ and CD8+ cells averaged 3.2 ug, ranging from roughly 0.2 to 30 ug. An average of approximately 10 million reads for CD4+ cells and around 11 million reads for CD8+ cells was obtained from healthy donor samples.

Genomic DNA was used as template for profiling of TCR beta VDJ combinations and CDR3 sequences. An Illumina HiSeq 2000 was used for TCR repertoire sequencing. Concerning the study's data processing: TRBV/TRBJ rearrangement plots, CDR3 size and DJ length profiles, and Simpson's diversity index were used to assess repertoires. The most abundant DNA sequence in the deep sequencing data was taken as the immunodominant clone. CDR3 amino acid sequences were checked for sharing between subjects and were compared against published repertoires and the VDJdb database. The public sequencing data were trimmed at Q25 with fastp and processed into clonotypes with MiXCR by TCRdb, which kept only in-frame beta chains. Rows merge per CDR3 protein into single entries with the most common DNA and genes. TCRdb, not the authors, supplied the V and J calls. Here the sample has 100,000 to 150,000 distinct CDR3 sequences; 48% occur a single time. 2.5% to 3% of the sample lies in the top ten.

Via the germline V gene (reference sequence), CDR1 is LNHDA and CDR2 SQIVND. Counted from cysteine to phenylalanine, this CDR3 has 13 amino acids. The read is trimmed to its CDR3 DNA, 39 bases read in frame from base 1. Trimming removed 7 bases from V and 4 bases from J, leaving 13 bases between the germline ends. Summary of the overall study and its limitations: Patients and healthy controls showed no significant difference in CD8+ Simpson's diversity (P=0.060). Although 25 to 30 CD8+ CDR3 sequences were shared by patients and controls, these sequences appeared highly expressed in patients and within the immunodominant clones of patients.

This clonotype was seen at least ten times. Its antigen is not yet known. Base qualities are not at hand, and no much larger clone is one base apart. TCR repertoires of sorted CD4+ and CD8+ blood T cells from severe aplastic anemia patients and healthy subjects were deep-sequenced in the study. Ficoll-Paque density gradient centrifugation was used to isolate peripheral blood mononuclear cells. CD4+ and CD8+ T cells were sorted by FACS or magnetic beads before DNA extraction. This clonotype was sampled from a human donor in good health, serving as a control. Recombination connected TRBV19 to TRBJ1-2; no D segment can be confidently identified. Sequenced material: sorted CD4+, CD8+, or CD8+CD57+ T cells (not recorded which) from PBMCs. The sequenced DNA: TGTGCCAGTACGGAGGCGGGAGGCTATGGCTACACCTTC. Its protein is CASTEAGGYGYTF.